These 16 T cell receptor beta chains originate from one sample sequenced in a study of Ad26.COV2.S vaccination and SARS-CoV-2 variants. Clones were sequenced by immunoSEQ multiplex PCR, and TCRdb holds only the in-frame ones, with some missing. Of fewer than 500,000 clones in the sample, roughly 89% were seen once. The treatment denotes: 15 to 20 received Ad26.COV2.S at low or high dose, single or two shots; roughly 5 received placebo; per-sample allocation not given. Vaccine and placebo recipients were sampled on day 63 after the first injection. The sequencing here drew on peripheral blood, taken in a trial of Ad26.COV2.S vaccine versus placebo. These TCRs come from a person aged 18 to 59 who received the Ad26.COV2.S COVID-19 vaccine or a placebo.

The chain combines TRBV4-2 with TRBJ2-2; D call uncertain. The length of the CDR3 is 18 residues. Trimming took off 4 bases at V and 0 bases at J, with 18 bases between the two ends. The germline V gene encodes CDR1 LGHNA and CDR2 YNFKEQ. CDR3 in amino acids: CASSRRLAGGTNTGELFF. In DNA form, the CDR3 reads TGTGCCAGCAGCCGCCGCCTGGCAGGCGGAACGAACACCGGGGAGCTGTTTTTT.

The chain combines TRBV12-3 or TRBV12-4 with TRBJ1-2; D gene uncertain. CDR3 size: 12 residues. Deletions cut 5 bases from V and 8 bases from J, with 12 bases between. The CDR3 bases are TGTGCCAGCAGTAAGGGTAGGCGAGGCTACACCTTC. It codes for CASSKGRRGYTF.

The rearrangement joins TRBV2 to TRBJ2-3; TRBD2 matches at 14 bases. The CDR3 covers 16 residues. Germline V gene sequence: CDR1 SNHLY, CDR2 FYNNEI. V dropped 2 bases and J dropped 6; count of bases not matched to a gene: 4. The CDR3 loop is CASSELTSGGGDTQYF. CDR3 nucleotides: TGTGCCAGCAGTGAATTGACTAGCGGGGGGGGTGATACGCAGTATTTT.

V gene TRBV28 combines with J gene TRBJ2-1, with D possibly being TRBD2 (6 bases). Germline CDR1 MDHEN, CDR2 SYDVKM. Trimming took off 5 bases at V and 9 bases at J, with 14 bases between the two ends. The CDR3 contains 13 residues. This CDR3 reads CASSPGMEGEQFF. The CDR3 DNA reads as TGTGCCAGCAGTCCGGGGATGGAGGGTGAGCAGTTCTTC.

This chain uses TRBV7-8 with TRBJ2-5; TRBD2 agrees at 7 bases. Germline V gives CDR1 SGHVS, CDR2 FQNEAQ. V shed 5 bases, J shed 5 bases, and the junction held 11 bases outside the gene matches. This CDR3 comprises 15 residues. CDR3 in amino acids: CASSRRPGEGETQYF. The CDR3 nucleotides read TGTGCCAGCAGCCGACGCCCGGGGGAGGGGGAGACCCAGTACTTC.

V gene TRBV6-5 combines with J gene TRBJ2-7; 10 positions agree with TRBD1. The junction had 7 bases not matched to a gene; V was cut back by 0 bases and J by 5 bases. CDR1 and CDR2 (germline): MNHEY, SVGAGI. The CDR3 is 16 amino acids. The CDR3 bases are TGTGCCAGCAGTTACTCCTCCGGGACAGGGGTGGACGAGCAGTACGTC. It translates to CASSYSSGTGVDEQYV.

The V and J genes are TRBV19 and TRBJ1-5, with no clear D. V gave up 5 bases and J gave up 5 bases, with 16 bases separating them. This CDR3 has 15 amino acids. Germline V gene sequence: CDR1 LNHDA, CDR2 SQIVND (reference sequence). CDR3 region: CASSAMVFNHQPQHF. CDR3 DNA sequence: TGTGCCAGTAGTGCCATGGTTTTTAACCATCAGCCCCAGCATTTT. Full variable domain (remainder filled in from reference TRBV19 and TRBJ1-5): DGGITQSPKYLFRKEGQNVTLSCEQNLNHDAMYWYRQDPGQGLRLIYYSQIVNDFQKGDIAEGYSVSREKKESFPLTVTSAQKNPTAFYLCASSAMVFNHQPQHFGDGTRLSIL.

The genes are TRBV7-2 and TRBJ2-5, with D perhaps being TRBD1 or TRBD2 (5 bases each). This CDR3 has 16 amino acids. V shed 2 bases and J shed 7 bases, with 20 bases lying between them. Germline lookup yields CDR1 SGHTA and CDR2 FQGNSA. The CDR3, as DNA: TGTGCCAGCAGCTTAAGGGACCCCCGTGGGGGATGGACCCAGTACTTC. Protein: CASSLRDPRGGWTQYF.

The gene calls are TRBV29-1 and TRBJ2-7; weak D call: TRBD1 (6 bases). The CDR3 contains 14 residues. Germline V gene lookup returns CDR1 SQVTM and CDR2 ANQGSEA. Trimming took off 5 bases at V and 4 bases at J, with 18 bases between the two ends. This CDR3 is CSVRDKRQGYEQYF. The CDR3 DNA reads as TGCAGCGTTCGGGACAAAAGGCAGGGGTACGAGCAGTACTTC.

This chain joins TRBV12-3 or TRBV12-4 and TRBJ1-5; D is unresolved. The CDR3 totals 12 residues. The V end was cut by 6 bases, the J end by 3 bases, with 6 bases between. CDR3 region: CASRKNNQPQHF. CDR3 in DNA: TGTGCCAGCAGAAAAAACAATCAGCCCCAGCATTTT.

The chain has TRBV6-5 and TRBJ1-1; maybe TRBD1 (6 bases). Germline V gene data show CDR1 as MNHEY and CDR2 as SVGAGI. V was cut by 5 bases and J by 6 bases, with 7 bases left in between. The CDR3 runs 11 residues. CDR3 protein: CASSTGPEAFF. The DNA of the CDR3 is TGTGCCAGCAGTACAGGGCCTGAAGCTTTCTTT.

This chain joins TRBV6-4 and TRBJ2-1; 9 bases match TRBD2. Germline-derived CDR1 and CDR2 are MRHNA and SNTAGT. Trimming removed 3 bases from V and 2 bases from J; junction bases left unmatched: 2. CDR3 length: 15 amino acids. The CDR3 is CASSEAGGAYNEQFF. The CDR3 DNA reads TGTGCCAGCAGTGAGGCGGGAGGGGCCTACAATGAGCAGTTCTTC.

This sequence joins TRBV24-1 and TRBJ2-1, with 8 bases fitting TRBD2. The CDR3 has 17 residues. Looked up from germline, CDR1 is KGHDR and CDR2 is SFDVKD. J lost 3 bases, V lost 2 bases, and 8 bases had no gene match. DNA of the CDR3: TGTGCCACCAGTGATTCCCAAGCGGGAGCAAACTACAATGAGCAGTTCTTC. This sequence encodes CATSDSQAGANYNEQFF.

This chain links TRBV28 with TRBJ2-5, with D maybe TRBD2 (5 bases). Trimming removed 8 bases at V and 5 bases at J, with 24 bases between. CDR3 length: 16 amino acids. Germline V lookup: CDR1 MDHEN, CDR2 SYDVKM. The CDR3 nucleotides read TGTGCCAGCGGTTCATTGGCCGAACTAGATCCGGAGACCCAGTACTTC. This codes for CASGSLAELDPETQYF.

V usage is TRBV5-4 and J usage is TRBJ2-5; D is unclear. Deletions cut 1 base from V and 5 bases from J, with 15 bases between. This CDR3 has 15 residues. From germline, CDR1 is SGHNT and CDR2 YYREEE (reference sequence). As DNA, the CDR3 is TGTGCCAGCAGCTTGATGACGGTGAATTCGGAGACCCAGTACTTC. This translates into CASSLMTVNSETQYF.

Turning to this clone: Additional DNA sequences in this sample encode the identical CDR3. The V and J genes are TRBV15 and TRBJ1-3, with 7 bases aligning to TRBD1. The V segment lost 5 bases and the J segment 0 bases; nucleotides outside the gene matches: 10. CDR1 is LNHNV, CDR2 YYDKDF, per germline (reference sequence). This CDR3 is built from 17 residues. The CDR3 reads CATSVGTAPYSGNTIYF. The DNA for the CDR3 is TGTGCCACCAGCGTAGGGACAGCTCCCTACTCTGGAAACACCATATATTTT.